This TCR beta chain stems from a study of human T cells and chemical hapten exposure. Turning to the study itself: Sensitization used 2% DPC on about 2 cm by about 2 cm upper inner arm skin. Points from the study as a whole: The study found that DPC sensitization did not change TCRs above 1 in 1000 frequency.

Noted time point: patch test 3, about 24 weeks after DPC sensitization. Treatment specified: therapeutic diphenylcyclopropenone sensitization with weekly scalp DPC. Comment on this clonotype: Antigen unknown.

MiXCR, applied by TCRdb to the RACE reads, yields one record per CDR3 protein. The profile shows some 79,000 distinct CDR3 sequences, 11% of them singletons. Trimming pared 6 bases from V and 4 bases from J, leaving 16 bases between. Germline assignment: CDR1 LGHDT and CDR2 YNNKEL (reference sequence). The CDR3 runs to 15 residues. The source of this sequence is a woman aged 50 to 65 with alopecia areata. Some clones in this sample may be carry-over from other donors' samples. This chain uses TRBV3-1 with TRBJ1-5; D is unclear. The sample here was whole blood, taken in connection with sensitization to the hapten diphenylcyclopropenone (DPC). CDR3 bases: TGTGCCAGCAGTCCAACCGACGGCGGAAATCAGCCCCAGCATTTT. Protein product: CASSPTDGGNQPQHF.